These 27 T cell receptor beta chains originate from one sample sequenced in a study of T cell responses to AZD1222 COVID-19 vaccine. This table comes from immunoSEQ multiplex PCR, and its TCRdb copy is limited to in-frame clones, with some not included. This sample has 120,000 to 150,000 clones, with roughly 90% found just once. This material consisted of peripheral blood, taken 28 days after the second AZD1222 dose. Receptor source: an adult who received the AZD1222 COVID-19 vaccine.

This clone was found once. V usage is TRBV15 and J usage is TRBJ1-3; possibly TRBD1 for D (5 bases). The germline V gene encodes CDR1 LNHNV and CDR2 YYDKDF (reference sequence). This CDR3 contains 15 residues. Trimming stripped 6 bases from V and 1 base from J, with 13 bases between. The CDR3 DNA reads TGTGCCACCAGACCCGGGACTCGGTCTGGAAACACCATATATTTT. This codes for CATRPGTRSGNTIYF.

V gene TRBV7-8 combines with J gene TRBJ2-7; 7 bases align to TRBD2. Unmatched junction bases numbered 13, after V lost 3 bases and J lost 2 bases. The V gene's germline CDR1 is SGHVS and CDR2 FQNEAQ. The CDR3 totals 17 residues. The CDR3 region is CASSFLASGLVPYEQYF. The CDR3 region has the DNA TGTGCCAGCAGCTTCTTGGCTAGCGGCCTCGTTCCCTACGAGCAGTACTTC.

The rearrangement joins TRBV12-3 or TRBV12-4 to TRBJ2-5; D is unclear. CDR3 length equals 12 residues. Trimming pared 7 bases from V and 6 bases from J, leaving 12 bases between. The CDR3 DNA reads TGTGCCAGCACCATTATTGAAAAGACCCAGTACTTC. It encodes CASTIIEKTQYF.

The rearrangement joins TRBV29-1 to TRBJ2-1; 7 nucleotides agree with TRBD2. With V trimmed by 3 bases and J by 7 bases, 0 bases remained unmatched. The CDR3 has 11 residues. Germline CDR1 and CDR2: SQVTM and ANQGSEA. CDR3 coding DNA: TGCAGCGTTGACGGGGGGAATGAGCAGTTCTTC. Protein sequence: CSVDGGNEQFF.

The genes are TRBV7-9 and TRBJ1-2; unclear D gene. V shed 1 base and J shed 6 bases, with 15 bases lying between them. Germline V CDR1 and CDR2: SEHNR, FQNEAQ (reference sequence). CDR3 size: 15 residues. The chain's CDR3 is CASSLVADPVNGYTF. CDR3 in DNA: TGTGCCAGCAGCTTAGTGGCGGACCCAGTCAATGGCTACACCTTC.

The chain couples TRBV30 to TRBJ1-2; 7 nucleotides match TRBD1. The germline gives CDR1 GTSNPN, CDR2 SVGIG (reference sequence). The J segment lost 7 bases and the V segment lost 8 bases, leaving 10 bases of the junction unmatched. The CDR3 length is 12 residues. The CDR3 here is CARNQGGFGYTF. DNA of the CDR3: TGTGCCCGCAACCAGGGGGGTTTTGGCTACACCTTC.

The genes are TRBV30 and TRBJ1-2; D gene uncertain. The CDR3 is 12 residues long. CDR1 is GTSNPN, CDR2 SVGIG, per germline (reference sequence). Trimming removed 8 bases from V and 8 bases from J, with 18 bases in between. The CDR3 is CAGAPRELGYTF. The CDR3 DNA follows: TGTGCCGGAGCACCCCGAGAGTTGGGCTACACCTTC.

J is TRBJ1-1 and V is TRBV6-5; D gene ambiguous. Germline CDR1 and CDR2: MNHEY and SVGAGI. V lost 2 bases and J 4 bases, leaving 8 bases between the germline ends. This CDR3 region has 13 residues. The CDR3 sequence: CASSYTAITEAFF. The CDR3 DNA reads as TGTGCCAGCAGTTACACGGCTATCACTGAAGCTTTCTTT.

The V call is TRBV28, the J call TRBJ1-3, with 7 bases fitting TRBD1. J gave up 8 bases and V 5 bases, and 9 bases lay outside the gene matches. Looked up from germline, CDR1 is MDHEN and CDR2 is SYDVKM. The CDR3 extends over 14 amino acids. CDR3 nucleotides: TGTGCCAGCAGTCAGGGGGGCGCGTTAGACACCATATATTTT. Encoded protein: CASSQGGALDTIYF.

The chain couples TRBV6-6 to TRBJ2-7, with 7 bases aligning to TRBD2. CDR3 length: 13 amino acids. J gave up 0 bases and V 8 bases, and 4 bases lay outside the gene matches. Germline V gene lookup returns CDR1 MNHNY and CDR2 SVGAGI (reference sequence). The CDR3 nucleotides are TGTGCCAGCCAAGGACTAGACTCCTACGAGCAGTACTTC. Residues: CASQGLDSYEQYF.

For the CDR3, the DNA is TGCGCCAGCAGCTGGGGGGACAGCTCCTATAATTCACCCCTCCACTTT. It encodes CASSWGDSSYNSPLHF. The chain couples TRBV5-1 to TRBJ1-6; 7 nucleotides align to TRBD1. The germline gives CDR1 SGHRS, CDR2 YFSETQ. Trimming at V came to 3 bases and at J to 0 bases, leaving 3 bases not matched to a gene. CDR3 length equals 16 residues.

This sequence joins TRBV5-1 and TRBJ2-3, with TRBD1 identical over 10 bases. Germline CDR1 SGHRS, CDR2 YFSETQ. This CDR3 has 16 amino acids. With 4 bases clipped from V and 5 bases from J, the junction kept 10 bases outside the gene matches. The CDR3 DNA sequence: TGCGCCAGCAGCGGGCCCGGGACAGGGGTGGGAGATACGCAGTATTTT. Translation: CASSGPGTGVGDTQYF.

V and J are TRBV29-1 and TRBJ2-7, with TRBD1 matching 8 bases. The CDR3 spans 13 residues. V gave up 6 bases and J gave up 0 bases; unmatched junction bases: 4. Germline V lookup: CDR1 SQVTM, CDR2 ANQGSEA. The DNA of the CDR3 is TGCAGCGTGGGGGACAGGAGCTCCTACGAGCAGTACTTC. Its translation is CSVGDRSSYEQYF.

This clone was observed once. The CDR3 loop reads CASSEGGQGLSNQPQHF. CDR3 bases: TGTGCCAGCAGTGAAGGGGGACAGGGGCTTAGCAATCAGCCCCAGCATTTT. The chain employs TRBV6-1 and TRBJ1-5; 10 bases map to TRBD1. Trimming took 1 base from V and 0 from J; bases not matched to a gene: 3. Germline lookup yields CDR1 MNHNS and CDR2 SASEGT. CDR3 length equals 17 residues.

The J gene is TRBJ2-7, the V gene TRBV30, with a tentative D call TRBD1 (6 bases). The CDR3 is 13 residues long. Germline CDR1 reads GTSNPN; CDR2 reads SVGIG (reference sequence). V lost 0 bases to trimming and J lost 0 bases, with 6 bases between them. CDR3 coding DNA: TGTGCCTGGAGTGTGGACAGCTCCTACGAGCAGTACTTC. Translated: CAWSVDSSYEQYF.

The chain has TRBV19 and TRBJ1-2; a possible D gene is TRBD1 (6 bases). Germline CDR1 reads LNHDA; CDR2 reads SQIVND (reference sequence). CDR3 length equals 12 residues. V shed 2 bases and J shed 6 bases, with 7 bases lying between them. The DNA for the CDR3 is TGTGCCAGTAGTATAAACAGGGATGGCTACACCTTC. Translated, it gives CASSINRDGYTF.

This chain uses TRBV28 with TRBJ2-7; 10 bases map to TRBD1. The V gene's germline CDR1 is MDHEN and CDR2 SYDVKM. V trimming: 10 bases; J trimming: 3 bases; junction bases outside the gene matches: 15. The CDR3 loop spans 16 amino acids. CDR3 sequence reads: CATHSRDRGVFYEQYF. The CDR3 coding sequence is TGTGCCACCCACTCCCGGGACAGGGGAGTATTCTACGAGCAGTACTTC.

The chain combines TRBV28 with TRBJ2-1; no reliable D call. This CDR3 is built from 13 residues. Per the germline V gene, CDR1 is MDHEN and CDR2 is SYDVKM. V was shortened by 7 bases and J by 4 bases, with 11 bases between the two germline ends. The CDR3 protein is CASTLGRYNEQFF. CDR3 coding DNA: TGTGCCAGCACCCTCGGACGATACAATGAGCAGTTCTTC.

A single count supports this clone. The chain has TRBV13 and TRBJ2-5; 10 bases map to TRBD2. This CDR3 spans 16 amino acids. The germline V gene encodes CDR1 PRHDT and CDR2 FYEKMQ (reference sequence). With 2 bases clipped from V and 2 bases from J, the junction kept 5 bases outside the gene matches. As DNA, the CDR3 is TGTGCCAGCAGCTTAACGACTAGCGGGTATCAAGAGACCCAGTACTTC. Its protein is CASSLTTSGYQETQYF.

This chain links TRBV7-6 with TRBJ2-1; 10 bases match TRBD2. The trim removed 5 bases at V and 9 bases at J, leaving 10 bases unmatched. The length of the CDR3 is 15 residues. Germline CDR1 reads SGHVS; CDR2 reads FNYEAQ. Here the CDR3 reads CASSPTSGARIEQFF. CDR3 bases: TGTGCCAGCAGCCCCACTAGCGGGGCGCGTATTGAGCAGTTCTTC.

This clone was seen once. The V and J genes are TRBV15 and TRBJ2-2; D remains ambiguous. Germline V gene lookup returns CDR1 LNHNV and CDR2 YYDKDF (reference sequence). Trimming pared 0 bases from V and 1 base from J, leaving 9 bases between. This CDR3 has 16 amino acids. CDR3 in DNA: TGTGCCACCAGCAGAGATGTAGGGATGAACACCGGGGAGCTGTTTTTT. It codes for CATSRDVGMNTGELFF.

The rearrangement links TRBV2 to TRBJ1-3, with D hard to call. Trimming removed 6 bases from V and 1 base from J, with 7 bases in between. This CDR3 contains 13 residues. Germline CDR1 reads SNHLY; CDR2 reads FYNNEI. The chain's CDR3 is CASRRESGNTIYF. The CDR3 DNA reads TGTGCCAGCAGACGCGAATCTGGAAACACCATATATTTT.

The V call is TRBV11-2, the J call TRBJ2-1; D call uncertain. CDR3 length equals 15 residues. V lost 5 bases, J lost 0 bases, and 11 bases lay in between. Per the germline V gene, CDR1 is SGHAT and CDR2 is FQNNGV. This CDR3 is CASSLLLSSYNEQFF. CDR3 DNA: TGTGCCAGCAGCCTTCTCCTGAGCTCCTACAATGAGCAGTTCTTC.

The chain carries TRBV5-1 and TRBJ1-1, with D possibly being TRBD1 (6 bases). Germline V gene data show CDR1 as SGHRS and CDR2 as YFSETQ. V was shortened by 1 base and J by 5 bases, with 9 bases between the two germline ends. CDR3 length: 13 amino acids. The CDR3 here is CASSLTGTTEAFF. In DNA, the CDR3 is TGCGCCAGCAGCTTGACAGGGACTACTGAAGCTTTCTTT.

The rearrangement uses TRBV29-1 and TRBJ2-3; 9 positions match TRBD1. Per germline, CDR1 SQVTM and CDR2 ANQGSEA. The CDR3 is made up of 13 amino acids. The V and J ends lost 7 bases and 0 bases, in that order; junction bases with no gene match: 2. CDR3 sequence (DNA): TGCAGCGCGGGACAGGGAAGCACAGATACGCAGTATTTT. Its translation is CSAGQGSTDTQYF.

The V and J genes are TRBV10-1 and TRBJ1-4, with no clear D. The germline V gene has CDR1 WNHNN and CDR2 SYGVQD (reference sequence). The V end was cut by 3 bases, the J end by 8 bases, with 7 bases between. The CDR3 is 12 amino acids. The CDR3 sequence: CASSDEREKLFF. The DNA of the CDR3 is TGCGCCAGCAGTGACGAACGGGAAAAACTGTTTTTT.

The chain recombines TRBV3-1 (or the pseudogene TRBV3-2) with TRBJ2-3; 8 nucleotides agree with TRBD2. The germline gives CDR1 LGHDT, CDR2 YNNKEL (reference sequence). The junction had 1 base not matched to a gene; V was cut back by 2 bases and J by 0 bases. This CDR3 region has 15 residues. DNA for the CDR3: TGTGCCAGCAGCCAAACTAGCGGAAGCACAGATACGCAGTATTTT. It yields the protein CASSQTSGSTDTQYF.